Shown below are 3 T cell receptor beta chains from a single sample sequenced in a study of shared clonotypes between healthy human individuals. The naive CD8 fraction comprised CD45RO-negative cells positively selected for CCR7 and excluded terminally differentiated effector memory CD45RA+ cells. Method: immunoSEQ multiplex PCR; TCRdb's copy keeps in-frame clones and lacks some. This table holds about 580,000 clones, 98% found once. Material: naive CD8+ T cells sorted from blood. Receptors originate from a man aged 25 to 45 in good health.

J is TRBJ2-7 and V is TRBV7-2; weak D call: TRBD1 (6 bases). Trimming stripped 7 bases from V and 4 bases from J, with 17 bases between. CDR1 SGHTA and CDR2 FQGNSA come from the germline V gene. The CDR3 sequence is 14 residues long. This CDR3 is CASNLRGAGYEQYF. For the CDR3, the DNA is TGTGCCAGCAACCTCAGGGGAGCTGGGTACGAGCAGTACTTC.

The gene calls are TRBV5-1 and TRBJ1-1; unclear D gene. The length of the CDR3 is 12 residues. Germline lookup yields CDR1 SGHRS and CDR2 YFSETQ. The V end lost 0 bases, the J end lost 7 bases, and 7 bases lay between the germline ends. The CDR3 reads CASSLGPNEAFF. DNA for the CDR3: TGCGCCAGCAGCTTGGGGCCAAATGAAGCTTTCTTT.

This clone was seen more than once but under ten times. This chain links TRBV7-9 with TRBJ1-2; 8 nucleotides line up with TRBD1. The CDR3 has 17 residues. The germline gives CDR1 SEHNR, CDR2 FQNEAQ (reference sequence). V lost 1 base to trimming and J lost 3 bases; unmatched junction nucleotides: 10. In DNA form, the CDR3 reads TGTGCCAGCAGCTTAGTGGGCAGGGGGCCCGTGGACTATGGCTACACCTTC. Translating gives CASSLVGRGPVDYGYTF.